The rows below give T cell receptor beta chains drawn from one sample of a study of T cell changes during pregnancy in multiple sclerosis. Assay: immunoSEQ multiplex PCR; the TCRdb copy retains only in-frame clones and omits some. Of about 45,000 clones listed, approximately 90% are singletons. Material: CD4+ T cells from peripheral blood mononuclear cells, obtained in the third trimester of pregnancy. The receptors were gathered from a female donor with multiple sclerosis, enrolled in a pregnancy study. Each CDR3 is given with its conserved first and last residue. A D gene is named only where the DNA matches it firmly. Clone size, where shown, is once, few, many, or a class for clones that have expanded.

d_call clone_size j_call v_call cdr3_aa cdr3_nt
- - TRBJ2-1 TRBV19 CASRTDRSNEQFF TGTGCCAGTAGGACAGACAGGTCCAATGAGCAGTTCTTC
- - TRBJ1-4 TRBV7-2 CASSRRPGAEKLFF TGTGCCAGCAGCCGACGGCCAGGGGCGGAAAAACTGTTTTTT
- - TRBJ2-7 TRBV4-1 CASSPGHGGYEQYF TGCGCCAGCAGCCCCGGACACGGGGGATACGAGCAGTACTTC
- - TRBJ2-2 TRBV6-5 CASSYFEDTGELFF TGTGCCAGCAGTTACTTTGAGGACACCGGGGAGCTGTTTTTT
- - TRBJ1-4 TRBV28 CASRDSSNEKLFF TGTGCCAGCAGGGACAGTTCCAATGAAAAACTGTTTTTT
TRBD2 - TRBJ2-1 TRBV4-1 CASSLTSGLAGYNEQFF TGCGCCAGCAGCCTGACATCGGGACTAGCGGGCTACAATGAGCAGTTCTTC
- - TRBJ1-5 TRBV6-4 CASSPWAGNQPQHF TGTGCCAGCAGCCCCTGGGCGGGAAATCAGCCCCAGCATTTT
- - TRBJ1-2 TRBV30 CAWTTGLNYGYTF TGTGCCTGGACAACAGGTTTAAACTATGGCTACACCTTC
- - TRBJ2-1 TRBV28 CASGDKIYNEQFF TGTGCCAGCGGTGACAAAATCTACAATGAGCAGTTCTTC
TRBD2 - TRBJ2-1 TRBV5-1 CASSPGLAGNNEQFF TGCGCCAGCAGCCCCGGACTAGCGGGGAACAATGAGCAGTTCTTC
TRBD1 - TRBJ1-2 TRBV4-2 CASSQVGTGKVGGYTF TGTGCCAGCAGCCAAGTAGGGACAGGGAAGGTGGGTGGCTACACCTTC
TRBD2 - TRBJ2-1 TRBV5-1 CASSLLGGSGKNNEQFF TGCGCCAGCAGCTTGCTGGGTGGGAGCGGGAAGAACAATGAGCAGTTCTTC
- - TRBJ2-7 TRBV19 CASSIRDEQYF TGTGCCAGTAGTATTAGAGACGAGCAGTACTTC
- few TRBJ2-1 TRBV5-1 CASSYGGRSDEQFF TGCGCCAGCAGCTACGGGGGTCGGAGTGATGAGCAGTTCTTC
TRBD2 - TRBJ2-1 TRBV5-1 CASSWSGTRGDEQFF TGCGCCAGCAGCTGGTCCGGGACTAGGGGCGATGAGCAGTTCTTC
- - TRBJ2-7 TRBV4-3 CASSSLGVWNEQYF TGCGCCAGCAGTTCTCTGGGCGTTTGGAACGAGCAGTACTTC
- once TRBJ2-1 TRBV18 CASSPNLRQGRSVIDNEQFF TGTGCCAGCTCACCAAATTTAAGGCAGGGGCGGTCGGTGATCGACAATGAGCAGTTCTTC
- - TRBJ2-7 TRBV6-5 CASSYKKKPSYEQYF TGTGCCAGCAGTTACAAGAAGAAGCCCTCCTACGAGCAGTACTTC
TRBD1 few TRBJ1-1 TRBV11-3 CASSSYRGRAFF TGTGCCAGCAGCTCCTACAGGGGTAGGGCTTTCTTT
- - TRBJ2-7 TRBV7-9 CASSSYYEQYF TGTGCCAGCAGCTCGTACTACGAGCAGTACTTC
- - TRBJ2-7 TRBV18 CASSPRGSEQYF TGTGCCAGCTCACCACGAGGATCCGAGCAGTACTTC
TRBD2 - TRBJ2-2 TRBV11-2 CASSILAGGVTGELFF TGTGCCAGCAGCATACTAGCGGGAGGGGTCACCGGGGAGCTGTTTTTT
- - TRBJ1-2 TRBV5-1 CASSRSGEYGYTF TGCGCCAGCAGCCGCTCAGGGGAATATGGCTACACCTTC
- - TRBJ2-3 TRBV2 CATKQFTDTQYF TGTGCCACCAAACAATTCACAGATACGCAGTATTTT
- - TRBJ2-5 TRBV28 CASGIETVQETQYF TGTGCCAGCGGCATAGAGACAGTTCAAGAGACCCAGTACTTC
- - TRBJ2-5 TRBV9 CASSVGSSEETQYF TGTGCCAGCAGCGTAGGAAGCTCCGAAGAGACCCAGTACTTC
TRBD2 - TRBJ2-1 TRBV7-3 CASSLYAGGPNEQFF TGTGCCAGCAGCTTATACGCGGGAGGGCCAAATGAGCAGTTCTTC
TRBD1 - TRBJ2-5 TRBV11-3 CASSGQGGKTQYF TGTGCCAGCAGCGGACAGGGCGGGAAGACCCAGTACTTC
- - TRBJ1-3 TRBV5-6 CASSFQTGNTIYF TGTGCCAGCAGCTTCCAGACTGGAAACACCATATATTTT
TRBD2 - TRBJ2-1 TRBV18 CASSGLGREEPVHARFF TGTGCCAGCTCGGGACTGGGACGGGAGGAACCCGTCCACGCGAGGTTCTTC
- - TRBJ2-5 TRBV15 CATSRVWSRLQETQYF TGTGCCACCAGCAGAGTATGGTCTAGGTTACAAGAGACCCAGTACTTC
TRBD2 - TRBJ2-3 TRBV5-4 CASSFDGLAGEESDTQYF TGTGCCAGCAGCTTTGACGGACTAGCGGGAGAAGAGTCAGATACGCAGTATTTT
- - TRBJ1-5 TRBV28 CASSFPGGMGTGNQPQHF TGTGCCAGCAGTTTTCCGGGGGGGATGGGTACGGGCAATCAGCCCCAGCATTTT
TRBD2 - TRBJ2-5 TRBV7-2 CASSTGLAPGETQYF TGTGCCAGCAGCACAGGACTAGCGCCTGGTGAGACCCAGTACTTC
- - TRBJ1-6 TRBV6-1 CASSEIMTAYNSPLHF TGTGCCAGCAGTGAAATTATGACAGCCTATAATTCACCCCTCCACTTT
- - TRBJ1-6 TRBV6-1 CASKQDRLIQPLHF TGTGCCAGCAAACAGGACAGACTAATTCAACCCCTCCACTTT
TRBD2 - TRBJ2-5 TRBV9 CASSVGLAGGETQYF TGTGCTAGCAGCGTAGGTCTAGCGGGAGGAGAGACCCAGTACTTC
TRBD1 once TRBJ2-1 TRBV6-1 CASRDRGSNEQFF TGTGCCAGCAGGGACAGGGGATCCAATGAGCAGTTCTTC
- once TRBJ2-3 TRBV5-1 CASSRVGVRTDTQYF TGCGCCAGCAGCCGGGTCGGCGTACGCACAGATACGCAGTATTTT
TRBD2 - TRBJ2-1 TRBV7-6 CASSYFQGLAGGPNEQFF TGTGCCAGCAGCTATTTCCAAGGACTAGCGGGAGGTCCCAATGAGCAGTTCTTC
TRBD1 - TRBJ2-7 TRBV13 CASSLRGQGASYEQYF TGTGCCAGCAGCCTCAGGGGACAGGGGGCATCTTACGAGCAGTACTTC
TRBD1 - TRBJ1-2 TRBV19 CASAPGQAYGYTF TGTGCCAGTGCTCCGGGACAGGCCTATGGCTACACCTTC
TRBD1 - TRBJ1-6 TRBV5-4 CASSPGQGPNNSPLHF TGTGCCAGCAGCCCCGGACAGGGGCCTAATAATTCACCCCTCCACTTT
- - TRBJ2-6 TRBV6-5 CASSWRGGSGANVLTF TGTGCCAGCAGTTGGAGGGGGGGTAGTGGGGCCAACGTCCTGACTTTC
TRBD2 - TRBJ2-2 TRBV7-3 CASSLLGGDGELFF TGTGCCAGCAGCTTGTTGGGGGGGGACGGGGAGCTGTTTTTT
TRBD2 - TRBJ2-4 TRBV7-2 CASRGTSGSAPAKNIQYF TGTGCCAGCAGGGGGACTAGCGGGAGCGCCCCGGCCAAAAACATTCAGTACTTC
- - TRBJ2-3 TRBV5-1 CASSLEGGTDTQYF TGCGCCAGCAGCTTGGAGGGAGGCACAGATACGCAGTATTTT
TRBD1 - TRBJ1-2 TRBV27 CASSARNTGVSSSSGYTF TGTGCCAGCAGTGCCCGGAACACAGGGGTTTCTTCCTCCTCTGGCTACACCTTC
- - TRBJ1-2 TRBV11-2 CASSPVGSGANYGYTF TGTGCCAGCAGCCCAGTCGGTTCAGGGGCCAACTATGGCTACACCTTC
TRBD2 - TRBJ2-7 TRBV4-1 CASSQSRDMGLAAYEQYF TGCGCCAGCAGCCAGTCCCGGGACATGGGACTAGCGGCCTACGAGCAGTACTTC
- once TRBJ1-2 TRBV7-2 CASSPSGNYGYTF TGTGCCAGCAGCCCCTCGGGAAACTATGGCTACACCTTC
- - TRBJ1-2 TRBV7-2 CASSTQGYYGYTF TGTGCCAGCAGCACTCAGGGCTACTATGGCTACACCTTC
TRBD1 - TRBJ2-1 TRBV28 CASSQGDSSYNEQFF TGTGCCAGCAGTCAAGGGGACAGCTCCTACAATGAGCAGTTCTTC
TRBD2 - TRBJ2-1 TRBV4-3 CASSQEITSGIYNEQFF TGCGCCAGCAGCCAAGAAATTACTAGCGGGATATACAATGAGCAGTTCTTC
- - TRBJ2-2 TRBV5-6 CASSLQGLRPRELFF TGTGCCAGCAGCTTGCAGGGGTTAAGGCCCCGGGAGCTGTTTTTT
- - TRBJ1-2 TRBV5-1 CASSLATTVAGGYTF TGCGCCAGCAGCTTGGCTACAACCGTGGCAGGTGGCTACACCTTC